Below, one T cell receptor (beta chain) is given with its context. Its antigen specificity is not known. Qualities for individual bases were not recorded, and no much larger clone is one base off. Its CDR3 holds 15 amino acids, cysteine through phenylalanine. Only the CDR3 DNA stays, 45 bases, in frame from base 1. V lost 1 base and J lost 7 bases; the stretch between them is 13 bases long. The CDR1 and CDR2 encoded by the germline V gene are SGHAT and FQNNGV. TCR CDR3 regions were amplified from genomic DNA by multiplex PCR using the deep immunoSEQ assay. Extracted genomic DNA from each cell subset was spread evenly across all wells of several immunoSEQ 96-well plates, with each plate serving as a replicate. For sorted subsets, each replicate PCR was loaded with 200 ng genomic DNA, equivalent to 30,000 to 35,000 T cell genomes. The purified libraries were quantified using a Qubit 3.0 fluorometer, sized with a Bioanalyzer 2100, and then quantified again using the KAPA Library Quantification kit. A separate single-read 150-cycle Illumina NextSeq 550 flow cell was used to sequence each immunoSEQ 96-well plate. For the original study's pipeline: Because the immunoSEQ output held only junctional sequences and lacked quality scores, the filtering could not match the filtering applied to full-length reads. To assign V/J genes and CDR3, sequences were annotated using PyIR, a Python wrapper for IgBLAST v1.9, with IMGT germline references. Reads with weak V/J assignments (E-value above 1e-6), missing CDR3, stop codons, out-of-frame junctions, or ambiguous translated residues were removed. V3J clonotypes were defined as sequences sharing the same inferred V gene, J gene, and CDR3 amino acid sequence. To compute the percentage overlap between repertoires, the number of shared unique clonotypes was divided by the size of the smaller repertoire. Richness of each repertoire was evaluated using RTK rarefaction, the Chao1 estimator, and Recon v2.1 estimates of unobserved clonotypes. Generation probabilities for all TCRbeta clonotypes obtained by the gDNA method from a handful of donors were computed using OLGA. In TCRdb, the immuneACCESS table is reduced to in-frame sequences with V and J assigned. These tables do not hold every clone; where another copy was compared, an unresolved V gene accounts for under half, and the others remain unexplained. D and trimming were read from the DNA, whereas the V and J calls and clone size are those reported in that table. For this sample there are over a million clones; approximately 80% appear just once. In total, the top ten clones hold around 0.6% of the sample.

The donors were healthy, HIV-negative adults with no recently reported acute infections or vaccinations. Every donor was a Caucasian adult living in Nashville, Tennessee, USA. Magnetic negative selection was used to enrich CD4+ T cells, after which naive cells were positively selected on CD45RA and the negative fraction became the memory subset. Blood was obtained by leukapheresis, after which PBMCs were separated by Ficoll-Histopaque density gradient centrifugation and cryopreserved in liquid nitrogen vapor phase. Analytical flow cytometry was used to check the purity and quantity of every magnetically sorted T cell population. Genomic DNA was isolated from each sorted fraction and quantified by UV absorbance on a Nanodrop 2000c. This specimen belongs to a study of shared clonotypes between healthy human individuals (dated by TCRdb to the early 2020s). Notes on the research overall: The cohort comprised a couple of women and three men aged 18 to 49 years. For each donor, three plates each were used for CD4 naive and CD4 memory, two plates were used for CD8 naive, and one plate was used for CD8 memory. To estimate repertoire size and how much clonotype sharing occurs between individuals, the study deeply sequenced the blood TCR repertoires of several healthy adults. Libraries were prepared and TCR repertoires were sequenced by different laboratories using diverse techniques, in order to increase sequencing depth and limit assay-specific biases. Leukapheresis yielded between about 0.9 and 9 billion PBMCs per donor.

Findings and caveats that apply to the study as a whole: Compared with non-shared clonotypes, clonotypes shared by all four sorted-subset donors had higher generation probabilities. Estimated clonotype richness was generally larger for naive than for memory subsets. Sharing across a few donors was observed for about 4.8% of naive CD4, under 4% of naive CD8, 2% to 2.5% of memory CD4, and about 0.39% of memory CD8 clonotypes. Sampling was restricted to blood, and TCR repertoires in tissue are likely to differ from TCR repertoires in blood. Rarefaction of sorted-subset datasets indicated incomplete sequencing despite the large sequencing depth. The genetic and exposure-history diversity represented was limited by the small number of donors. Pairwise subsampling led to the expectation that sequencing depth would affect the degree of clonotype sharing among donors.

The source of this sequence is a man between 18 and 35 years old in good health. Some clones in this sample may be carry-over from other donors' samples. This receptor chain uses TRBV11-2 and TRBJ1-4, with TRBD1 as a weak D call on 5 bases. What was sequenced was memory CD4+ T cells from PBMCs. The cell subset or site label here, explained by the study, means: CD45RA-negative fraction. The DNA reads TGTGCCAGCAGCTTAGTGGGGTTTGGGGGTGAAAAACTGTTTTTT. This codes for CASSLVGFGGEKLFF.